These T cell receptor beta chains were read from a single sample in a study of blood T cell repertoires in COVID-19. Data came from immunoSEQ multiplex PCR; TCRdb stores just in-frame clones and leaves some out. The sample consists of approximately 52,000 clones, approximately 89% of them appearing once. The sequenced sample consisted of peripheral blood. All receptors come from a man aged 60-69 years with active COVID-19. CDR3s include the opening cysteine and the closing phenylalanine or tryptophan.

V	J	CDR3
TRBV5-6	TRBJ2-7	CASSQTGQIEQYF
TRBV3-1/TRBV3-2	TRBJ1-2	CASSYLGGDYTF
TRBV4-2	TRBJ2-1	CASSRTSGSDSNEQFF
TRBV6-1	TRBJ2-7	CASSERVGLYEQYF
TRBV5-1	TRBJ2-5	CASSPGLAGGETQYF
TRBV11-2	TRBJ2-2	CASSSGTSELTGELFF
TRBV15	TRBJ1-1	CATSRTRTGGPEAFF
TRBV2	TRBJ1-1	CASRRDRANTEAFF
TRBV11-2	TRBJ1-1	CASSRTRKEAFF
TRBV28	TRBJ2-6	CASSSGAWGGHNVYSGANVLTF
TRBV12-5	TRBJ2-1	CASGFAYREGGYNEQFF
TRBV5-1	TRBJ2-1	CASSATSGRAYNEQFF
TRBV28	TRBJ1-1	CASTPNRGRSTEAFF
TRBV28	TRBJ2-4	CASSLLGEAKNIQYF
TRBV7-9	TRBJ2-7	CASSSRSSYEQYF
TRBV6-5	TRBJ1-5	CASSPRAGQPQHF
TRBV20-1	TRBJ1-2	CSARPGNGYTF
TRBV5-1	TRBJ2-6	CASSLQTSGANVLTF
TRBV11-3	TRBJ2-1	CASSLDRVDEQFF
TRBV7-2	TRBJ2-6	CASLSGLSGANVLTF
TRBV29-1	TRBJ1-1	CSVEDGQGVNTEAFF
TRBV4-3	TRBJ2-5	CASSRQGQETQYF
TRBV11-3	TRBJ2-3	CASSLVGGDTDTQYF
TRBV24-1	TRBJ2-2	CATSAWTGGNTGELFF
TRBV12-5	TRBJ2-3	CASGLVHGTSGRPSDTQYF
TRBV7-8	TRBJ2-3	CASSSTSGRPTDTQYF
TRBV28	TRBJ2-3	CASSLRTSGNTDTQYF
TRBV6-2/TRBV6-3	TRBJ2-5	CASSSPTGLRTQYF
TRBV28	TRBJ1-5	CASTTGVWDPQHF
TRBV5-4	TRBJ2-1	CASSLAQRVSHNEQFF
TRBV7-2	TRBJ1-6	CASSTKNSPLHF
TRBV12-5	TRBJ2-5	CASGPRETQYF
TRBV7-2	TRBJ2-2	CASSFTSGRGTGELFF
TRBV7-2	TRBJ2-7	CASSLGGGTYEQYF
TRBV3-1/TRBV3-2	TRBJ2-5	CASSQGPGRRETQYF
TRBV19	TRBJ2-2	CASNSGLAGGGELFF
TRBV28	TRBJ2-2	CASRWTSPNTGELFF
TRBV29-1	TRBJ2-1	CSAQLAGELHNEQFF
TRBV1	TRBJ2-3	CTSSQSLAGGDTQYF
TRBV11-2	TRBJ2-1	CASSLSPSYNEQFF
TRBV6-2/TRBV6-3	TRBJ2-2	CASSLTSGRVDTGELFF
TRBV9	TRBJ2-1	CASSVSGGVYNEQFF
TRBV5-5	TRBJ2-2	CASSLSGSYTGELFF
TRBV3-1/TRBV3-2	TRBJ1-2	CASSQTSGTVNYGYTF